The present T cell receptor beta chain was sequenced within a study of OX40 agonist ivuxolimab in advanced cancers. Study in general: A mean age of around 66 years, range roughly 20 to 79, was recorded, and about 83% were male. General study points: Clones of CD4+ and CD8+ blood T cells grew by week 6 at doses of 0.1 to 3.0 mg/kg. Among T cells, CD8+ cells averaged more expanded clones than CD4+ cells.

Sequenced by immunoSEQ multiplex PCR; TCRdb stores in-frame clones only, minus some. Here the sample spans about 99,000 clones, approximately 95% being singletons. The CDR3 is 13 amino acids. The trim removed 8 bases at V and 2 bases at J, leaving 4 bases unmatched. The germline CDR1 and CDR2 sequences are SNHLY and FYNNEI. Details on this clone: What it binds is not known.

The rearrangement links TRBV2 to TRBJ1-1; 8 positions match TRBD1. Sequenced here: CD4+ or CD8+ T cells sorted from blood, sampled in a trial of the OX40 agonist ivuxolimab. The TCR comes from an adult with an advanced solid tumor such as melanoma, head and neck, liver or kidney cancer. CDR3 protein: CASRDRTNTEAFF. The CDR3 region has the DNA TGTGCCAGCCGGGACAGGACTAACACTGAAGCTTTCTTT.